This is a list of T cell receptor beta chains from one sample in a study of blood T cell repertoires in COVID-19. Here immunoSEQ multiplex PCR was the method, and the copy in TCRdb shows in-frame clones only, minus some. The sample lists roughly 140,000 clones; roughly 80% were seen once. Sequenced material: peripheral blood. Receptors were obtained from a man in his fifties with active or convalescent COVID-19. Both conserved end residues are part of each CDR3. Each record gives: V gene, clone size, J gene, D gene, CDR3 DNA, CDR3 protein. D genes are given only for firm matches. Not all rows give a size; the values are once, few, many and, for expanded clones, a class.

>TRBV15|NA|TRBJ2-3|TRBD2
TGTGCCACCAGCACGGGGGGGGACCTGACGGGGACAGATACGCAGTATTTT
CATSTGGDLTGTDTQYF
>TRBV27|few|TRBJ2-7|NA
TGTGCCAGCAGTTACGGAGGGGACTACGAGCAGTACTTC
CASSYGGDYEQYF
>TRBV7-9|NA|TRBJ1-4|TRBD1
TGTGCCAGCAGTAGGTGGACAGGGGACCTTGCTCTTACCAATGAAAAACTGTTTTTT
CASSRWTGDLALTNEKLFF
>TRBV10-3|NA|TRBJ1-2|TRBD1
TGTGCCATCAAGGGACAGGGACATGGTGGCTACACCTTC
CAIKGQGHGGYTF
>TRBV7-2|NA|TRBJ1-4|NA
TGTGCCAGCAGCTTAGACAGGGTTAATGAAAAACTGTTTTTT
CASSLDRVNEKLFF
>TRBV13|NA|TRBJ2-3|TRBD1
TGTGCCAGCAGCTTTGGGACAGGGGGAACAGATACGCAGTATTTT
CASSFGTGGTDTQYF
>TRBV18|NA|TRBJ1-4|NA
TGTGCCAGCTCACCCGCGGGGCGCCGAGAGGAAAAACTGTTTTTT
CASSPAGRREEKLFF
>TRBV2|NA|TRBJ2-6|TRBD1
TGTGCCAGCAGTGAAGGGGGGACAGGTCCTGGGGCCAACGTCCTGACTTTC
CASSEGGTGPGANVLTF
>TRBV6-6|few|TRBJ2-3|TRBD2
TGTGCCAGCACCCTGGGACTAGCGGGAGGGGAAGATACGCAGTATTTT
CASTLGLAGGEDTQYF
>TRBV28|once|TRBJ2-7|NA
TGTGCCAGCAGCTGGGACCGGGACACCTCCTACGAGCAGTACTTC
CASSWDRDTSYEQYF
>TRBV18|NA|TRBJ1-1|TRBD1
TGTGCCAGCTCGCTGGGACAGGTGGACACTGAAGCTTTCTTT
CASSLGQVDTEAFF
>TRBV30|NA|TRBJ1-1|NA
TGTGCCTGGATCACTTCGAGGACAGCTGCGAACACTGAAGCTTTCTTT
CAWITSRTAANTEAFF
>TRBV7-9|NA|TRBJ2-1|TRBD2
TGTGCCAGCAGCTTCAGACTAGCGGGAGGGAGGGATGAGCAGTTCTTC
CASSFRLAGGRDEQFF
>TRBV10-1|few|TRBJ1-2|TRBD1
TGCGCCAGCAGTGAGTCGACAGGGCTAAACTATGGCTACACCTTC
CASSESTGLNYGYTF
>TRBV28|NA|TRBJ1-2|NA
TGTGCCAGCAGTGCAGCTAACTATGGCTACACCTTC
CASSAANYGYTF
>TRBV7-8|NA|TRBJ2-5|NA
TGTGCCAGCAGCCCCCGCCCAGGGGAGCCCCAGTACTTC
CASSPRPGEPQYF
>TRBV28|NA|TRBJ2-1|NA
TGTGCCAGCAGTCCGCTAACAGCATCCTACTACAATGAGCAGTTCTTC
CASSPLTASYYNEQFF
>TRBV6-1|few|TRBJ2-5|NA
TGTGCCAGCAGTGAAGCGCTTCGAGGGAGCGGAGGAGAGACCCAGTACTTC
CASSEALRGSGGETQYF
>TRBV6-5|NA|TRBJ2-7|TRBD2
TGTGCCAGCAGTTACGACGGGAGGACCTACGAGCAGTACTTC
CASSYDGRTYEQYF
>TRBV6-5|NA|TRBJ2-7|NA
TGTGCCACCATCGAACCAGGGGCCTCCTACGAGCAGTACTTC
CATIEPGASYEQYF
>TRBV4-2|NA|TRBJ1-1|NA
TGTGCCAGCGGCCCCGGAGGGGCCCAGAACACTGAAGCTTTCTTT
CASGPGGAQNTEAFF
>TRBV10-3|NA|TRBJ2-2|TRBD2
TGTGCCATCAGTGACGGGACTAGCGGGAGGGAAAACGGGGAGCTGTTTTTT
CAISDGTSGRENGELFF
>TRBV18|NA|TRBJ2-5|TRBD2
TGTGCCAGCTCACTAACGTACCGGGACTACCACCAAGAGACCCAGTACTTC
CASSLTYRDYHQETQYF
>TRBV15|many|TRBJ2-7|NA
TGTGCCACCAGCAGAGATGGAGCCCAGTTCGAGCAGTACTTC
CATSRDGAQFEQYF
>TRBV7-2|NA|TRBJ1-2|NA
TGTGCCAGCAGCTTCGGGTACTTGTATGGCTACACCTTC
CASSFGYLYGYTF
>TRBV15|NA|TRBJ2-1|NA
TGTGCCACCAGCAGAGGTTCAGGGTTGGGATCCTACAATGAGCAGTTCTTC
CATSRGSGLGSYNEQFF
>TRBV3-1/TRBV3-2|NA|TRBJ2-1|NA
TGTGCCAGCAGCCTCACAGAGGAGCAGTTCTTC
CASSLTEEQFF
>TRBV7-8|NA|TRBJ2-7|TRBD1
TGTGCCAGCAGCTCGACAGGGGGCGAAGGTCCGGGAGCCCTCTACGAGCAGTACTTC
CASSSTGGEGPGALYEQYF
>TRBV28|NA|TRBJ2-7|TRBD2
TGTGCCAGCAGTTTAAAACTAGCGGAACTGAACTCCTACGAGCAGTACTTC
CASSLKLAELNSYEQYF
>TRBV9|NA|TRBJ2-2|NA
TGTGCCAGCAGCGTAGGAGGCTCCGGGGAGCTGTTTTTT
CASSVGGSGELFF
>TRBV30|once|TRBJ2-5|NA
TGTGCCTGGAGAGGGCAGGGGGAGACCCAGTACTTC
CAWRGQGETQYF
>TRBV10-3|NA|TRBJ2-7|NA
TGTGCCAACGGAGGGGACGGGAATTACGAGCAGTACTTC
CANGGDGNYEQYF
>TRBV27|NA|TRBJ2-7|TRBD2
TGTGCCAGCACACCTCGGGAGGGCCTATACGAGCAGTACTTC
CASTPREGLYEQYF
>TRBV4-1|NA|TRBJ2-1|NA
TGCGCCAGCAGCCAACCGGACAGTTACAATGAGCAGTTCTTC
CASSQPDSYNEQFF
>TRBV7-3|NA|TRBJ2-3|TRBD2
TGTGCCAGCAGCTCCGAACCGGGACTAGCGGGAAACACAGATACGCAGTATTTT
CASSSEPGLAGNTDTQYF
>TRBV19|NA|TRBJ2-3|TRBD1
TGTGCCAGTAGCCACGACAGGGGCAGCGGTACGCAGTATTTT
CASSHDRGSGTQYF
>TRBV6-5|NA|TRBJ1-5|NA
TGTGCCAGCAGGGGAGTCAATCAGCCCCAGCATTTT
CASRGVNQPQHF
>TRBV5-6|NA|TRBJ2-1|NA
TGTGCCAGCAGCTTGGACGTCCCCGGGTATGAGCAGTTCTTC
CASSLDVPGYEQFF
>TRBV30|NA|TRBJ2-7|TRBD1
TGTGCCTGGGGGACAGCCTACGAGCAGTACTTC
CAWGTAYEQYF
>TRBV7-3|few|TRBJ2-6|NA
TGTGCCAGCAGCTTTGCCCCCGGGACTGGGGCCAACGTCCTGACTTTC
CASSFAPGTGANVLTF
>TRBV9|NA|TRBJ2-3|TRBD1
TGTGCCAGCAGCGTAGACCCGCAGGGGGCTCTTAGGACAGATACGCAGTATTTT
CASSVDPQGALRTDTQYF
>TRBV12-3/TRBV12-4|NA|TRBJ2-7|NA
TGTGCCAGCAGCCCTCCGGGTAGGCCCGAGCAGTACTTC
CASSPPGRPEQYF
>TRBV5-4|NA|TRBJ2-7|TRBD2
TGTGCCAGCAGCTTCAGACCTAGCGGGAGCTACGAGCAGTACTTC
CASSFRPSGSYEQYF
>TRBV6-6|NA|TRBJ2-1|NA
TGTGCCAGCACCCCGAGGGGGGGAGTAAGGAATGAGCAGTTCTTC
CASTPRGGVRNEQFF
>TRBV9|NA|TRBJ2-2|NA
TGTGCCAGCAGCGAGTACACCCAGAACACCGGGGAGCTGTTTTTT
CASSEYTQNTGELFF
>TRBV7-2|NA|TRBJ1-3|NA
TGTGCCAGCAGCTTAGCTGCCGGGGGTTTTGGAAACACCATATATTTT
CASSLAAGGFGNTIYF
>TRBV11-3|NA|TRBJ2-3|NA
TGTGCCAGCAGCTTTTCCCGGGGCACAGATACGCAGTATTTT
CASSFSRGTDTQYF
>TRBV3-1/TRBV3-2|NA|TRBJ2-1|TRBD1
TGTGCCAGCAGCTACGGAGGACAGGGGGCGAATGAGCAGTTCTTC
CASSYGGQGANEQFF
>TRBV28|NA|TRBJ1-2|TRBD1
TGTGCCAGCAGTACCTCGACAGGGTATGGCTACACCTTC
CASSTSTGYGYTF
>TRBV18|NA|TRBJ2-4|NA
TGTGCCAGCTCACCAATACCGGACATCCCAAACATTCAGTACTTC
CASSPIPDIPNIQYF
>TRBV6-2/TRBV6-3|NA|TRBJ2-5|TRBD1
TGTGCCAGCAGTTACTCCCGGGACAGGGGCCCTTTGAACCAGTACTTC
CASSYSRDRGPLNQYF
>TRBV12-2|few|TRBJ2-5|NA
TGTGCAAGTCGCTTACCAAGGGTGGAGGGAGGACCGGGGGAGACCCAGTACTTC
CASRLPRVEGGPGETQYF
>TRBV5-8|NA|TRBJ2-5|NA
TGTGCCAGCAGCTGGGCAGCGGGAGAGACCCAGTACTTC
CASSWAAGETQYF